What follows are 29 T cell receptor beta chains derived from one specimen sequenced in a study of CD8 T cells in ankylosing spondylitis. MiXCR was run by TCRdb on the 5' RACE reads, yielding one entry per CDR3 protein. The profile shows 20,000 to 30,000 distinct CDR3 sequences, about an eighth of them singletons. Material: blood. These receptors came from a male donor with ankylosing spondylitis or in good health (not recorded which).

The chain has TRBV15 and TRBJ2-3, with 7 bases lining up with TRBD2. The ends lost 1 base at V and 0 bases at J; junction bases unmatched: 4. The germline gives CDR1 LNHNV, CDR2 YYDKDF (reference sequence). The CDR3 totals 16 residues. In nucleotides, the CDR3 is TGTGCCACCAGCAGAGTACGCGGGAGCAGCACAGATACGCAGTATTTT. Translating gives CATSRVRGSSTDTQYF.

This chain joins TRBV7-2 and TRBJ2-2; D uncertain. V dropped 5 bases and J dropped 1 base, with 11 bases sitting between them. The CDR3 is 15 residues long. Germline V gives CDR1 SGHTA, CDR2 FQGNSA. In nucleotides, the CDR3 is TGTGCCAGCAGCCGCGTCGCGCGGAACACCGGGGAGCTGTTTTTT. It translates to CASSRVARNTGELFF.

The V gene is TRBV5-1, the J gene TRBJ2-7, with 7 positions matching TRBD1. CDR1 is SGHRS, CDR2 YFSETQ, per germline. With 4 bases clipped from V and 0 bases from J, the junction kept 13 bases outside the gene matches. The CDR3 is 17 residues long. Written as DNA, the CDR3 is TGCGCCAGCAGCCCACTACAGGGGCCGCCGAGCTCCTACGAGCAGTACGTC. Translated, it gives CASSPLQGPPSSYEQYV.

This clonotype showed up many times. The J gene is TRBJ1-6, the V gene TRBV7-2; 9 nucleotides align to TRBD1. J lost 12 bases, V lost 7 bases, and 10 bases had no gene match. The germline V gene has CDR1 SGHTA and CDR2 FQGNSA. There are 14 residues in the CDR3. In nucleotides, the CDR3 is TGTGCCAGCACCTCAAGGGACAGGGAGGGACCCCTCCACTTT. The encoded protein is CASTSRDREGPLHF.

This clonotype has a handful of counts. This sequence joins TRBV30 and TRBJ1-5; D gene ambiguous. This CDR3 has 13 residues. The germline gives CDR1 GTSNPN, CDR2 SVGIG (reference sequence). Trimming removed 0 bases from V and 3 bases from J, with 6 bases in between. CDR3 sequence: CAWSVLDNQPQHF. CDR3 nucleotides: TGTGCCTGGAGTGTACTAGACAATCAGCCCCAGCATTTT.

The V and J genes are TRBV6-2 or TRBV6-3 and TRBJ1-2; the D is unclear. This CDR3 contains 14 residues. V lost 7 bases to trimming and J lost 4 bases, with 16 bases between them. Germline CDR1 reads MNHEY; CDR2 reads SVGEGT. CDR3 region: CASNLAGSSYGYTF. The CDR3 region has the DNA TGTGCCAGCAATCTGGCGGGATCCAGCTATGGCTACACCTTC.

This clonotype was found once. The chain joins TRBV29-1 to TRBJ2-1; perhaps TRBD2 as D (6 bases). In germline, CDR1 is SQVTM, CDR2 ANQGSEA. Trimming took 3 bases from V and 0 from J, leaving 15 bases between them. The CDR3 runs to 16 residues. The CDR3 is CSVDRGSWGSYNEQFF. In DNA form, the CDR3 reads TGCAGCGTTGACCGGGGGTCTTGGGGCTCCTACAATGAGCAGTTCTTC.

By share, this clonotype counts as medium-sized. The chain is built from TRBV7-9 and TRBJ2-1; 7 bases are a match to TRBD1. The CDR3 covers 14 residues. Losses at the gene ends were 7 bases for V and 5 bases for J; bases not matched to a gene: 8. The germline V gene has CDR1 SEHNR and CDR2 FQNEAQ (reference sequence). CDR3 protein: CASIVQGDNNEQFF. The CDR3 DNA reads as TGTGCCAGCATTGTGCAGGGGGACAACAATGAGCAGTTCTTC.

This clonotype was picked up many times. The CDR3 spells CASSFLTGTDSYNEQFF. The CDR3 DNA sequence: TGTGCCAGCAGTTTTCTTACCGGGACGGACTCCTACAATGAGCAGTTCTTC. This chain links TRBV12-3 or TRBV12-4 with TRBJ2-1, with D perhaps being TRBD1 or TRBD2 (5 bases each). This CDR3 spans 17 amino acids. Trimming removed 3 bases at V and 0 bases at J, with 15 bases between.

This clonotype was detected ten times or more. The chain employs TRBV6-5 and TRBJ2-1; no reliable D call. This CDR3 comprises 14 residues. Germline CDR1 and CDR2: MNHEY and SVGAGI. V lost 4 bases, J lost 7 bases, and 14 bases lay in between. The CDR3 nucleotides read TGTGCCAGCAGTTCCCCCTCCCTTGGGAATGAGCAGTTCTTC. This gives the protein CASSSPSLGNEQFF.

This clonotype was seen at least ten times. This sequence joins TRBV3-1 and TRBJ1-1, with D possibly matching TRBD1 (6 bases). The CDR3 covers 14 residues. V lost 4 bases to trimming and J lost 4 bases, with 13 bases between them. Per germline, CDR1 LGHDT and CDR2 YNNKEL (reference sequence). CDR3 in DNA: TGTGCCAGCAGCCGACAACAAGGGGGCACTGAAGCTTTCTTT. Its translation: CASSRQQGGTEAFF.

V is TRBV20-1 and J is TRBJ2-7; 10 bases are shared with TRBD2. CDR1 and CDR2 (germline): DFQATT, SNEGSKA (reference sequence). The trim removed 1 base at V and 3 bases at J, leaving 15 bases unmatched. The CDR3 contains 18 residues. CDR3 nucleotide sequence: TGCAGTGCTAGAGTGGCTAGCGGGAGAAATAAGGGGGACTACGAGCAGTACTTC. It encodes CSARVASGRNKGDYEQYF.

This clonotype showed up just a few times. The V gene is TRBV5-5, the J gene TRBJ2-7; possible D gene TRBD2, 5 bases. The V and J ends lost 5 bases and 0 bases respectively, with 9 bases between them. CDR1 and CDR2 from the germline V gene are SGHKS and YYEKEE (reference sequence). The CDR3 loop spans 13 amino acids. As DNA, the CDR3 is TGTGCCAGCAGGAACGGGAACTCCTACGAGCAGTACTTC. Translation: CASRNGNSYEQYF.

This clonotype was seen repeatedly, ten times or more. CDR3 in amino acids: CASRDRGYEQYV. CDR3 in DNA: TGTGCCAGTAGGGACAGGGGTTACGAGCAGTACGTC. The J gene is TRBJ2-7, the V gene TRBV6-6; 10 nucleotides match TRBD1. Germline loops: CDR1 MNHNY, CDR2 SVGAGI (reference sequence). This CDR3 is 12 amino acids long. After removal of 9 bases from V and 4 bases from J, the junction contained 3 bases not matched to a gene.

This clonotype was found many times. The chain combines TRBV29-1 with TRBJ2-3; 12 bases agree with TRBD1. Germline V gene lookup returns CDR1 SQVTM and CDR2 ANQGSEA. The CDR3 length is 14 residues. With 4 bases clipped from V and 3 bases from J, the junction kept 2 bases outside the gene matches. CDR3 loop: CSVGDRGRTDTQYF. CDR3 nucleotides: TGCAGCGTTGGGGACAGGGGGCGAACAGATACGCAGTATTTT.

There are a few counts of this clonotype. The chain combines TRBV7-9 with TRBJ1-1; D gene ambiguous. The V and J ends lost 5 bases and 1 base respectively, with 8 bases between them. Germline V gives CDR1 SEHNR, CDR2 FQNEAQ (reference sequence). This CDR3 has 13 amino acids. CDR3 sequence: CASSPDANTEAFF. CDR3 nucleotide sequence: TGTGCCAGCAGCCCAGACGCGAACACTGAAGCTTTCTTT.

The chain couples TRBV5-1 to TRBJ2-2, with D hard to call. V shed 2 bases and J shed 3 bases, with 5 bases lying between them. The CDR3 has 13 amino acids. Germline CDR1 and CDR2: SGHRS and YFSETQ. This CDR3 reads CASSLSDTGELFF. The CDR3 region has the DNA TGCGCCAGCAGCTTATCGGACACCGGGGAGCTGTTTTTT.

This clonotype was counted only a few times. This sequence joins TRBV28 and TRBJ2-2; no definite D call. From germline, CDR1 is MDHEN and CDR2 SYDVKM. This CDR3 contains 15 residues. The germline V and J ends were trimmed by 4 bases and 0 bases, with 9 bases remaining between them. CDR3: CASSSPPPNTGELFF. Written as DNA, the CDR3 is TGTGCCAGCAGTTCCCCCCCCCCGAACACCGGGGAGCTGTTTTTT. The whole variable domain, remainder taken from reference TRBV28 and TRBJ2-2, is DVKVTQSSRYLVKRTGEKVFLECVQDMDHENMFWYRQDPGLGLRLIYFSYDVKMKEKGDIPEGYSVSREKKERFSLILESASTNQTSMYLCASSSPPPNTGELFFGEGSRLTVL.

This clonotype was observed many times. This chain uses TRBV30 with TRBJ2-1, with D maybe TRBD1 (5 bases). The CDR3 runs 17 residues. Germline V gene sequence: CDR1 GTSNPN, CDR2 SVGIG (reference sequence). Trimming pared 2 bases from V and 3 bases from J, leaving 20 bases between. The DNA of the CDR3 is TGTGCCTGGAGTATAAGGCTGCAGACAGTATACTACAATGAGCAGTTCTTC. As protein: CAWSIRLQTVYYNEQFF.

This clonotype was counted at least ten times. CDR3 loop: CSGTENEKLFF. In DNA, the CDR3 is TGCAGCGGGACGGAAAATGAAAAACTGTTTTTT. The V and J genes are TRBV29-1 and TRBJ1-4; no reliable D call. The germline V and J ends were trimmed by 7 bases and 5 bases, with 8 bases remaining between them. CDR1 and CDR2 from the germline V gene are SQVTM and ANQGSEA. The CDR3 loop spans 11 amino acids.

This CDR3 is CASSQGSFSGNTIYF. Written as DNA, the CDR3 is TGCGCCAGCAGCCAGGGCTCATTCTCTGGAAACACCATATATTTT. The J gene is TRBJ1-3, the V gene TRBV5-1, with D possibly TRBD1 on 5 matching bases. Germline values: CDR1 SGHRS, CDR2 YFSETQ. CDR3 length equals 15 residues. Deletions cut 4 bases from V and 0 bases from J, with 11 bases between.

In this sample, this clonotype turned up many times. The J gene is TRBJ2-2, the V gene TRBV5-1; 8 positions match TRBD1. The CDR3 runs 16 residues. V trimming: 2 bases; J trimming: 6 bases; junction bases outside the gene matches: 9. Looked up from germline, CDR1 is SGHRS and CDR2 is YFSETQ. CDR3 sequence: CASSLFAGQGAGELFF. CDR3 bases: TGCGCCAGCAGCTTATTTGCCGGACAGGGCGCCGGGGAGCTGTTTTTT.

The chain is built from TRBV21-1 and TRBJ2-3; the table's D call, TRBD2, has no DNA check behind it. TRBV21-1 is annotated as a pseudogene. The CDR3 runs 17 residues. The CDR3 is CASSKRASGGLTDTQYF. The CDR3 DNA reads as TGTGCCAGCAGCAAAAGGGCTAGCGGGGGACTCACAGATACGCAGTATTTT.

A few counts support this clonotype. The V call is TRBV20-1, the J call TRBJ1-4; TRBD1 might be the D (5 bases). The CDR3 is made up of 16 amino acids. In germline, CDR1 is DFQATT, CDR2 SNEGSKA (reference sequence). CDR3 nucleotides: TGCAGGGACGATCTGGGGACCAGGCCTATTAATGAAAAACTGTTTTTT. Translation gives CRDDLGTRPINEKLFF.

A few counts support this clonotype. V and J are TRBV29-1 and TRBJ2-1; 16 nucleotides agree with TRBD2. The CDR3 spans 13 residues. Germline loops: CDR1 SQVTM, CDR2 ANQGSEA. The junction had 4 bases not matched to a gene; V was cut back by 3 bases and J by 14 bases. The CDR3: CSVEVGTSGREFF. CDR3 nucleotides: TGCAGCGTTGAGGTCGGGACTAGCGGGAGGGAGTTCTTC.

This clonotype was picked up a small number of times. The chain is built from TRBV7-2 and TRBJ2-5; the D is unclear. The germline V gene has CDR1 SGHTA and CDR2 FQGNSA. The CDR3 covers 12 residues. The V end was cut by 2 bases, the J end by 1 base, with 2 bases between. The CDR3 DNA reads TGTGCCAGCAGCTTACTCCAAGAGACCCAGTACTTC. This gives the protein CASSLLQETQYF.

V is TRBV14 and J is TRBJ2-1, with 9 bases aligning to TRBD2. This CDR3 region has 22 residues. Trimming took 4 bases from V and 4 from J; bases not matched to a gene: 26. Germline CDR1 and CDR2: SGHDN and FVKESK. The CDR3 spells CASSPLPRQGGGLAGSYNEQFF. CDR3 in DNA: TGTGCCAGCAGCCCACTCCCCCGTCAGGGTGGTGGCCTAGCGGGGTCGTACAATGAGCAGTTCTTC.

This clonotype occurred a few times. The chain employs TRBV14 and TRBJ2-7; no clear D. Looked up from germline, CDR1 is SGHDN and CDR2 is FVKESK. The CDR3 has 13 amino acids. V was clipped by 0 bases and J by 6 bases, with 9 bases between them. DNA of the CDR3: TGTGCCAGCAGCCAAGAGTCCTGGGGCGAGCAGTACTTC. This translates into CASSQESWGEQYF. Filled out from reference TRBV14 and TRBJ2-7, the complete variable domain reads EAGVTQFPSHSVIEKGQTVTLRCDPISGHDNLYWYRRVMGKEIKFLLHFVKESKQDESGMPNNRFLAERTGGTYSTLKVQPAELEDSGVYFCASSQESWGEQYFGPGTRLTVT.

The genes are TRBV5-5 and TRBJ1-1; no clear D gene. V was pared by 3 bases and J by 3 bases, with 9 bases between. This CDR3 is built from 13 residues. Germline V gene data show CDR1 as SGHKS and CDR2 as YYEKEE (reference sequence). CDR3 amino acids: CASSSFGDTEAFF. In nucleotides, the CDR3 is TGTGCCAGCAGCTCCTTCGGGGACACTGAAGCTTTCTTT.